The subject of this entry is one T cell receptor beta chain. Antigen unknown. This sample is drawn from a study of cytomegalovirus exposure and HLA in healthy donors. Regarding the study as a whole: Specific recognition of CMV antigens was confirmed in vitro for three chains (all CMV-associated).

From the approximately 120-subject validation cohort, which was separate from the roughly 620-subject first cohort, the donors were drawn. Looked up from germline, CDR1 is MNHEY and CDR2 is SVGAGI. Trimming took off 10 bases at V and 4 bases at J, with 17 bases between the two ends. CDR3 length: 14 amino acids. Assay: immunoSEQ multiplex PCR; the TCRdb copy retains only in-frame clones and omits some. The sample lists 150,000 to 200,000 clones; approximately 80% were seen once. The chain carries TRBV6-5 and TRBJ1-3; unclear D gene. This clonotype originated in a young man in good health and CMV-seropositive. Input material: PBMCs. CDR3 region: CATVPGSFGNTIYF. CDR3 in DNA: TGTGCCACCGTCCCAGGCTCGTTCGGAAACACCATATATTTT.